This T cell receptor (beta chain) was captured in a study of shared clonotypes between healthy human individuals. Study observations and caveats: Across a handful of donors, naive CD4 shared around 5.1%, naive CD8 around 3.5%, memory CD4 roughly 2.4%, memory CD8 0.4%.

Points on this clone: What it binds is unknown.

The CDR3 consists of 14 residues. Germline assignment: CDR1 SGHNT and CDR2 YYREEE (reference sequence). The V and J ends lost 5 bases and 2 bases, in that order; junction bases with no gene match: 4. Both subsets, CD45RA+ naive and CD45RA-negative memory, were split from the CD4+ cells. A deep-level run was used for the assay. Each PCR replicate from the sorted subsets contained 200 to 250 ng DNA, which is 30,000 or so T cell genomes. Some clones are missing from TCRdb's copy, which holds only in-frame ones; the method was immunoSEQ multiplex PCR. The profile shows about 600,000 clones, around 97% of them singletons.

The TCR comes from a young woman in good health. Material for sequencing was naive CD4+ T cells sorted from blood. Subset meaning: CD45RA+ positively selected. The chain uses TRBV5-4 and TRBJ2-7; TRBD2 agrees at 10 bases. The CDR3 region is CASRQAGGTYEQYF. CDR3 DNA: TGTGCCAGCAGGCAAGCGGGGGGGACCTACGAGCAGTACTTC. The variable domain in full, completed from reference TRBV5-4 and TRBJ2-7, reads ETGVTQSPTHLIKTRGQQVTLRCSSQSGHNTVSWYQQALGQGPQFIFQYYREEENGRGNFPPRFSGLQFPNYSSELNVNALELDDSALYLCASRQAGGTYEQYFGPGTRLTVT.